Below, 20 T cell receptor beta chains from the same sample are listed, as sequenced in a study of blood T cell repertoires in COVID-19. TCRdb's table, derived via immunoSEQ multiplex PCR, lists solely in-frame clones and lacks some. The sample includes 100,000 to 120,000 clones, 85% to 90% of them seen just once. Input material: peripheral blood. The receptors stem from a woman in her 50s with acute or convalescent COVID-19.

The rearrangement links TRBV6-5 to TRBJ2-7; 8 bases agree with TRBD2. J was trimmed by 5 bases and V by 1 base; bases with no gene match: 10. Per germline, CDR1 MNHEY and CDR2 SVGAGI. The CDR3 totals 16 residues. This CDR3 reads CASSYFPSGSRNEQYF. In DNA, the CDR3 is TGTGCCAGCAGTTACTTTCCTAGCGGGTCTCGGAACGAGCAGTACTTC.

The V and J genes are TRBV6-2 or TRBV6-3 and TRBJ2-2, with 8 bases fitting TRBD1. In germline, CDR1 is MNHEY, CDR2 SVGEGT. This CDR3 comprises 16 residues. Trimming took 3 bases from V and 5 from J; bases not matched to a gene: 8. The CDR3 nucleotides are TGTGCCAGCAGTTATTGGGGGACAGGTCTAACCGGGGAGCTGTTTTTT. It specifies CASSYWGTGLTGELFF.

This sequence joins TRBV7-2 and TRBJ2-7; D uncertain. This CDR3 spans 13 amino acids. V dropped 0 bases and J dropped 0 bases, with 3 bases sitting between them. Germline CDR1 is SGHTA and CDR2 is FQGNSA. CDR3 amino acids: CASSLAHSYEQYF. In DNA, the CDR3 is TGTGCCAGCAGCTTAGCCCACTCCTACGAGCAGTACTTC.

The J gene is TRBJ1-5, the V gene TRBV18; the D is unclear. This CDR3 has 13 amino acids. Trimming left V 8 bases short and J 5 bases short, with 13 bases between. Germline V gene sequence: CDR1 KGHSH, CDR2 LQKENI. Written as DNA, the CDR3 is TGTGCCAGCACATCGCGGCGGGATCAGCCCCAGCATTTT. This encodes CASTSRRDQPQHF.

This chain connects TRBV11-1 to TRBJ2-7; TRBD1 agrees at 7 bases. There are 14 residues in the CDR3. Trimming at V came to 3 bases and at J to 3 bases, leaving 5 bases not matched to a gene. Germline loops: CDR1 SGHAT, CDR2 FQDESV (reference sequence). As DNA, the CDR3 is TGTGCCAGCAGCTTGAGGACAGGAATCTACGAGCAGTACTTC. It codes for CASSLRTGIYEQYF.

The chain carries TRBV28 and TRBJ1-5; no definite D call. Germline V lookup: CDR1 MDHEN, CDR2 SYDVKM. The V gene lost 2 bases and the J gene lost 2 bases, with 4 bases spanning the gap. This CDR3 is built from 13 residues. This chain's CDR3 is CASSLPGNQPQHF. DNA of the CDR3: TGTGCCAGCAGTTTACCGGGCAATCAGCCCCAGCATTTT.

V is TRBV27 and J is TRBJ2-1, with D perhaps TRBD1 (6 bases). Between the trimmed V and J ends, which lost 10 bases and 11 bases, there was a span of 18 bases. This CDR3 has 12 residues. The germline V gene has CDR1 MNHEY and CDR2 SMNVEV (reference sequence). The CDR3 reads CATRLMDSKQFF. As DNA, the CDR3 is TGTGCCACCAGACTCATGGACAGCAAGCAGTTCTTC.

In DNA, the CDR3 is TGTGCCAGCAGAGGGACAGGGGTAAACACCATATATTTT. Translated, it gives CASRGTGVNTIYF. The V call is TRBV2, the J call TRBJ1-3, with 10 bases lining up with TRBD1. J gave up 6 bases and V 6 bases, and 2 bases lay outside the gene matches. The CDR3 length is 13 residues. Germline loops: CDR1 SNHLY, CDR2 FYNNEI.

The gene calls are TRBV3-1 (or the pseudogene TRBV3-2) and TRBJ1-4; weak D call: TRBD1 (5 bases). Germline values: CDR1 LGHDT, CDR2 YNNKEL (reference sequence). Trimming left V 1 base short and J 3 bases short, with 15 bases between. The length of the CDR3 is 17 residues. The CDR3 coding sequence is TGTGCCAGCAGCCAAGTGGGGGGGTTATCAGCTAATGAAAAACTGTTTTTT. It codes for CASSQVGGLSANEKLFF.

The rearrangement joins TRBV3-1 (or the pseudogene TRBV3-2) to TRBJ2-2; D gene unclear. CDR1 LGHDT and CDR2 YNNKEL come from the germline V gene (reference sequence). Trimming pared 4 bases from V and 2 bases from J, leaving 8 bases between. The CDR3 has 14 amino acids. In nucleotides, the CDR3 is TGTGCCAGCAGCCCGAGCCATAACACCGGGGAGCTGTTTTTT. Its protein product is CASSPSHNTGELFF.

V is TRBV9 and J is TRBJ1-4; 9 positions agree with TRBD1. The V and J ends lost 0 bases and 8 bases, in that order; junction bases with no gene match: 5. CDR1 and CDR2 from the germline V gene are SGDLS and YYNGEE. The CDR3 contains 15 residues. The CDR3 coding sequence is TGTGCCAGCAGCGTAGGAACGACAGGGGGGGAAAAACTGTTTTTT. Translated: CASSVGTTGGEKLFF.

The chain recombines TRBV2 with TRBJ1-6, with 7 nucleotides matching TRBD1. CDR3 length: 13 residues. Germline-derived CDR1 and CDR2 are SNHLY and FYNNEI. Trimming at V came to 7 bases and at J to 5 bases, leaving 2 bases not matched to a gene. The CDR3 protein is CASMGTDNSPLHF. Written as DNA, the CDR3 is TGTGCCAGCATGGGGACAGATAATTCACCCCTCCACTTT.

Here the CDR3 reads CASSIGPEGDEKLFF. The CDR3 DNA reads TGTGCCAGTAGTATAGGACCGGAAGGGGATGAAAAACTGTTTTTT. The chain combines TRBV19 with TRBJ1-4, with D possibly matching TRBD1 (5 bases). V was clipped by 1 base and J by 6 bases, with 12 bases between them. The length of the CDR3 is 15 residues. The germline V gene encodes CDR1 LNHDA and CDR2 SQIVND (reference sequence).

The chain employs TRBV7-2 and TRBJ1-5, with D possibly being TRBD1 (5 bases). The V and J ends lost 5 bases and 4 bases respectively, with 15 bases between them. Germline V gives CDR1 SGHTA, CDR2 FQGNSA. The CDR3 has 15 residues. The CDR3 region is CASSGSGTVNQPQHF. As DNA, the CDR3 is TGTGCCAGCAGCGGGAGCGGGACTGTGAATCAGCCCCAGCATTTT.

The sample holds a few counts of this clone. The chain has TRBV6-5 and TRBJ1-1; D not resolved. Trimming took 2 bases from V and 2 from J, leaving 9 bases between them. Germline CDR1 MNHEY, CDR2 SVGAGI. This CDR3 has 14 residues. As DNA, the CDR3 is TGTGCCAGCAGTTACGGTCCCTACAACACTGAAGCTTTCTTT. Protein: CASSYGPYNTEAFF.

CDR3 amino acids: CASSIRPSALDTEAFF. CDR3 DNA: TGTGCCAGTAGTATTCGCCCCTCCGCCCTAGACACTGAAGCTTTCTTT. The chain joins TRBV19 to TRBJ1-1; no firm D call. Trimming removed 3 bases from V and 3 bases from J, with 17 bases in between. Per germline, CDR1 LNHDA and CDR2 SQIVND (reference sequence). The CDR3 is 16 amino acids.

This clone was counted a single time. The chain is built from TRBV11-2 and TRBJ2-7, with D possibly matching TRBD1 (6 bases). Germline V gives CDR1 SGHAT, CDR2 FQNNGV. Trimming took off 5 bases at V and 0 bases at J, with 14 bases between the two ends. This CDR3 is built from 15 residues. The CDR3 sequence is CASSAGTSLSYEQYF. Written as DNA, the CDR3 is TGTGCCAGCAGCGCCGGGACATCTCTCTCCTACGAGCAGTACTTC.

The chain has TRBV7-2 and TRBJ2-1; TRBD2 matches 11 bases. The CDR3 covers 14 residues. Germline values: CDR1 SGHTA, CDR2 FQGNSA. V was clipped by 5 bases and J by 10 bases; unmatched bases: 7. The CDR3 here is CASSRPGLAVEQFF. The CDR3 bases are TGTGCCAGCAGCCGTCCGGGACTAGCGGTCGAGCAGTTCTTC.

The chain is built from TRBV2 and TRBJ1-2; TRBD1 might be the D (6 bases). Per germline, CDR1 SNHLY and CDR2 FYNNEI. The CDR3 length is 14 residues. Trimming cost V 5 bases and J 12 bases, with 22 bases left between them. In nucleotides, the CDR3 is TGTGCCAGCAGTACAGGGAAAGCCTGGTCTGGGGACACCTTC. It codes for CASSTGKAWSGDTF.

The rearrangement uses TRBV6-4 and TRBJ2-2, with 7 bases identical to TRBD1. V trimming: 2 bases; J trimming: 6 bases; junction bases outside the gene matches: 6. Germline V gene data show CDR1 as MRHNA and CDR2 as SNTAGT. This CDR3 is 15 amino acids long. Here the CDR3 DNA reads TGTGCCAGCAGTGACGGCAGGGGGTCGGCCGGGGAGCTGTTTTTT. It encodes CASSDGRGSAGELFF.